The 6 T cell receptor beta chains below were found in one sample sequenced in a study of cytomegalovirus exposure and HLA in healthy donors. PCR involved 60 Vbeta and 13 Jbeta primers. Clones were sequenced by immunoSEQ multiplex PCR, and TCRdb holds only the in-frame ones, with some missing. The table lists about 200,000 clones, almost 85% of them singletons. The sequenced sample consisted of PBMCs. These receptors originate from a woman aged 45-59 years in good health and CMV-seronegative.

The chain combines TRBV6-5 with TRBJ2-7; 13 positions agree with TRBD2. V was clipped by 5 bases and J by 6 bases; unmatched bases: 4. The V gene's germline CDR1 is MNHEY and CDR2 SVGAGI. The CDR3 totals 14 residues. CDR3 loop: CASSGLAGASEQYF. The CDR3 DNA reads TGTGCCAGCAGTGGACTAGCGGGAGCAAGCGAGCAGTACTTC.

This clone was counted between two and nine times. The chain carries TRBV6-1 and TRBJ2-3; TRBD2 matches at 7 bases. This CDR3 is 16 amino acids long. The ends lost 0 bases at V and 6 bases at J; junction bases unmatched: 9. Germline CDR1 MNHNS, CDR2 SASEGT. DNA of the CDR3: TGTGCCAGCAGTGAAGCCCCTGGCGGGGGATTGGATACGCAGTATTTT. Translating gives CASSEAPGGGLDTQYF.

The chain joins TRBV6-1 to TRBJ2-3; perhaps TRBD2 as D (5 bases). V lost 4 bases and J lost 4, with 12 bases in between. Per the germline V gene, CDR1 is MNHNS and CDR2 is SASEGT. This CDR3 region has 14 residues. The CDR3 region is CASSVGSSADTQYF. CDR3 bases: TGTGCCAGCAGTGTCGGCAGTAGCGCAGATACGCAGTATTTT.

J is TRBJ2-7 and V is TRBV7-2; 7 nucleotides line up with TRBD1. CDR3 length: 15 residues. Germline V gene sequence: CDR1 SGHTA, CDR2 FQGNSA. V dropped 2 bases and J dropped 5; count of bases not matched to a gene: 9. This chain's CDR3 is CASSLRGQKRNEQYF. The DNA of the CDR3 is TGTGCCAGCAGCTTAAGGGGGCAGAAACGTAACGAGCAGTACTTC. The full variable domain, in which reference TRBV7-2 and TRBJ2-7 provide the parts outside the CDR3, is GAGVSQSPSNKVTEKGKDVELRCDPISGHTALYWYRQSLGQGLEFLIYFQGNSAPDKSGLPSDRFSAERTGGSVSTLTIQRTQQEDSAVYLCASSLRGQKRNEQYFGPGTRLTVT.

A few counts support this clone. The chain couples TRBV27 to TRBJ2-5; TRBD2 might be the D (6 bases). The germline CDR1 and CDR2 sequences are MNHEY and SMNVEV (reference sequence). CDR3 length: 15 residues. V lost 7 bases, J lost 5 bases, and 20 bases lay in between. For the CDR3, the DNA is TGTGCCAGCAAAACTCCCGGAGGGCCCGGTGAGACCCAGTACTTC. It specifies CASKTPGGPGETQYF.

The genes are TRBV6-4 and TRBJ2-6; 9 bases map to TRBD2. The CDR3 loop spans 18 amino acids. CDR1 is MRHNA and CDR2 is SNTAGT in the germline V gene. The V and J ends lost 7 bases and 0 bases, in that order; junction bases with no gene match: 10. CDR3 residues: CASTTPGTSSSGANVLTF. As DNA, the CDR3 is TGTGCCAGCACTACCCCCGGGACTAGCAGCTCTGGGGCCAACGTCCTGACTTTC.